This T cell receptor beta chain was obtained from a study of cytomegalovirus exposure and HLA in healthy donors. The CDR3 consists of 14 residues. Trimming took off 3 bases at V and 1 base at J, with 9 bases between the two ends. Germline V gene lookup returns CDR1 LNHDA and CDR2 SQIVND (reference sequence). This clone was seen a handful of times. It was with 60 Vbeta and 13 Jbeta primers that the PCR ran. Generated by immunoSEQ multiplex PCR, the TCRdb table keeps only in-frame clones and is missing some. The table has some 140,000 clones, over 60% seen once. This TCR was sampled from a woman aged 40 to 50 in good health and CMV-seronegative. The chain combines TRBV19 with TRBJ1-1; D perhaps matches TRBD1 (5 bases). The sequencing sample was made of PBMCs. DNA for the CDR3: TGTGCCAGTAGTATCTTGACAGCGAACACTGAAGCTTTCTTT. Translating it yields CASSILTANTEAFF.